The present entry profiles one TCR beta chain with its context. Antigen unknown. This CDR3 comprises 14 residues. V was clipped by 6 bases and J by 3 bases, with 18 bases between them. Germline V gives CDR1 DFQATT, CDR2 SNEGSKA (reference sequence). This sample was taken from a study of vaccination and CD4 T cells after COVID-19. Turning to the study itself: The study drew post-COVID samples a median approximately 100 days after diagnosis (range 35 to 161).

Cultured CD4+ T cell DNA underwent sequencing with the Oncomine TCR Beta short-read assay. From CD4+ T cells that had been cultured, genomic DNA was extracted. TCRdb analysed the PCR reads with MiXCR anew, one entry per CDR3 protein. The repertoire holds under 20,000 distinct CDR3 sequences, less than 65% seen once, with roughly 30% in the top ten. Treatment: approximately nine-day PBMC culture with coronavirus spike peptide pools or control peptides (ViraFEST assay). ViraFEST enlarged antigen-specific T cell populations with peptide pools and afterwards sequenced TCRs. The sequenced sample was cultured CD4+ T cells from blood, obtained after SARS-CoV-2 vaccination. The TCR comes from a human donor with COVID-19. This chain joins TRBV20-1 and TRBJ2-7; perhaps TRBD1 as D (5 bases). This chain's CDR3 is CSAASSRQNYEQYF. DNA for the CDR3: TGCAGTGCCGCCTCCTCAAGACAGAACTACGAGCAGTACTTC.